This paragraph covers one T cell receptor beta chain sequence. As yet, its antigen is unknown. This specimen comes from a study of T cells in localized non-small cell lung cancer. Study-wide results and limits: Adjacent lung held a median about 57 of the top 100 tumor clones. Heterogeneity remains possible because sequencing was limited to only one tumor region.

Sequencing was performed with immunoSEQ multiplex PCR; in TCRdb, only in-frame clones are kept and a portion is missing. This sample yields 15,000 to 18,000 clones, of which 70% to 90% are seen a single time; 25% to 30% belongs to the top ten. V lost 5 bases, J lost 4 bases, and 3 bases lay in between. CDR3 size: 11 residues. Per germline, CDR1 MNHNY and CDR2 SVGAGI (reference sequence). The TCR sequence derives from a male donor at least 60 years old with stage II lung adenocarcinoma. Sequencing used peripheral blood mononuclear cells, obtained before any cancer treatment. This sequence joins TRBV6-6 and TRBJ2-1; D remains ambiguous. CDR3 nucleotide sequence: TGTGCCAGCAGTAGATACAATGAGCAGTTCTTC. Translating it yields CASSRYNEQFF.